The clone carrying this TCR beta chain was seen a handful of times. Other DNA sequences from this sample encode an identical CDR3 as well. Method: immunoSEQ multiplex PCR; TCRdb's copy keeps in-frame clones and lacks some. The profile covers hundreds of thousands of clones, with about 96% appearing a single time and roughly 0.06% taken by the ten largest. This sample was included in a study of shared clonotypes between healthy human individuals. Looked up from germline, CDR1 is LNHDA and CDR2 is SQIVND (reference sequence). The CDR3 loop spans 14 amino acids. V was clipped by 6 bases and J by 2 bases; unmatched bases: 4.

The sequenced material came from naive CD4+ T cells sorted from blood. As to subset: CD45RA+ positively selected. J is TRBJ1-5 and V is TRBV19; 7 bases match TRBD1. This TCR was sampled from a woman aged 30 to 39 in good health. The CDR3 here is CASSIRGGNQPQHF. The CDR3 region has the DNA TGTGCCAGTAGCATCAGGGGGGGCAATCAGCCCCAGCATTTT.